This TCR beta chain was observed in a study of PD-L1 blockade in urothelial cancer. Sequencing was performed with immunoSEQ multiplex PCR; in TCRdb, only in-frame clones are kept and a portion is missing. The table shows 70,000 or so clones, with 84% occurring only once. Sample numbers ranged from 1 to 8 per patient, encompassing pretreatment and on-treatment collections. The germline gives CDR1 MGHRA, CDR2 YSYEKL. The CDR3 has 16 residues. V was cut by 0 bases and J by 1 base, with 7 bases left in between. Sequencing used PBMCs, obtained around atezolizumab (anti-PD-L1) treatment. This chain links TRBV4-1 with TRBJ1-6, with D hard to call. This sequence originates from a man aged 65 to 79 with urothelial cancer. The CDR3 reads CASSQDERSYNSPLHF. The CDR3 nucleotides are TGCGCCAGCAGCCAAGACGAGCGGTCCTATAATTCACCCCTCCACTTT.